One sample yielded the 17 T cell receptor beta chains listed below, sequenced in a study of blood T cell repertoires in COVID-19. TCRdb keeps only in-frame clones here, not all; method: immunoSEQ multiplex PCR. Seen here are roughly 50,000 clones, 77% observed once, and the top ten hold roughly a fifth. The sequenced sample consisted of peripheral blood. The receptor source for this set is a human donor with active or convalescent COVID-19. The donor label of this sample is uncertain.

The chain couples TRBV7-3 to TRBJ1-4; TRBD1 aligns across 9 bases. The CDR3 runs 15 residues. Germline V gives CDR1 SGHTA, CDR2 FQGTGA. V shed 5 bases, J shed 13 bases, and the junction held 14 bases outside the gene matches. The CDR3 sequence is CASSIGQGPAEGLFF. The CDR3 DNA follows: TGTGCCAGCAGCATTGGACAGGGGCCGGCGGAGGGACTGTTTTTT.

CDR3 coding DNA: TGCGCCAGCAGCGCAGACGGGATAGTTAATGAAAAACTGTTTTTT. This sequence encodes CASSADGIVNEKLFF. The gene calls are TRBV5-1 and TRBJ1-4; D gene unclear. V was clipped by 4 bases and J by 4 bases, with 14 bases between them. This CDR3 has 15 residues. Germline assignment: CDR1 SGHRS and CDR2 YFSETQ.

The count of this clone is one. The chain carries TRBV19 and TRBJ2-1; 10 positions match TRBD2. The CDR3 covers 15 residues. Germline V gene sequence: CDR1 LNHDA, CDR2 SQIVND (reference sequence). V shed 3 bases and J 4 bases; nucleotides not matched to a gene: 3. The CDR3 here is CASSIPAGGYNEQFF. CDR3 in DNA: TGTGCCAGTAGTATCCCAGCGGGAGGGTACAATGAGCAGTTCTTC.

This sequence joins TRBV28 and TRBJ1-1, with D possibly being TRBD1 (5 bases). The V gene lost 0 bases and the J gene lost 4 bases, with 6 bases spanning the gap. This CDR3 has 13 residues. Germline values: CDR1 MDHEN, CDR2 SYDVKM. CDR3 region: CASSLWGGTEAFF. The DNA for the CDR3 is TGTGCCAGCAGTTTATGGGGGGGCACTGAAGCTTTCTTT.

The CDR3 spells CAWSSDRGHRNQPQHF. The CDR3 DNA sequence: TGTGCCTGGAGTTCGGACAGGGGGCATCGCAATCAGCCCCAGCATTTT. This chain joins TRBV30 and TRBJ1-5; TRBD1 matches 11 bases. Looked up from germline, CDR1 is GTSNPN and CDR2 is SVGIG (reference sequence). This CDR3 comprises 16 residues. V lost 2 bases, J lost 2 bases, and 5 bases stayed unmatched.

The chain is built from TRBV12-5 and TRBJ2-2; D is uncertain. The germline CDR1 and CDR2 sequences are LGHNT and FRNRAP. The CDR3 is made up of 12 amino acids. V was shortened by 6 bases and J by 2 bases, with 4 bases between the two germline ends. CDR3 sequence reads: CASGLNTGELFF. In nucleotides, the CDR3 is TGTGCTAGTGGCCTTAACACCGGGGAGCTGTTTTTT.

J is TRBJ2-5 and V is TRBV14, with D perhaps TRBD2 (5 bases). The germline CDR1 and CDR2 sequences are SGHDN and FVKESK. This CDR3 spans 14 amino acids. The germline V and J ends were trimmed by 1 base and 9 bases, with 15 bases remaining between them. For the CDR3, the DNA is TGTGCCAGCAGCCAAGTGACTCGGGGTGGGGCCCAGTACTTC. Translating gives CASSQVTRGGAQYF.

CDR3 sequence (DNA): TGTGCCTGGAGCGGGGACAGGGACGGGTACGTAGAGCAGTACTTC. Translation: CAWSGDRDGYVEQYF. V usage is TRBV30 and J usage is TRBJ2-7; TRBD1 matches 9 bases. V shed 3 bases and J 7 bases; nucleotides not matched to a gene: 13. The CDR3 extends over 15 amino acids. The V gene's germline CDR1 is GTSNPN and CDR2 SVGIG (reference sequence).

V usage is TRBV19 and J usage is TRBJ1-1; possible D gene TRBD1, 6 bases. This CDR3 region has 13 residues. Germline assignment: CDR1 LNHDA and CDR2 SQIVND (reference sequence). Trimming took off 10 bases at V and 1 base at J, with 13 bases between the two ends. The DNA for the CDR3 is TGTGCCACCCAGGGGCGAGGGAACACTGAAGCTTTCTTT. Protein product: CATQGRGNTEAFF.

The chain couples TRBV19 to TRBJ2-6, with unresolved D. CDR1 and CDR2 (germline): LNHDA, SQIVND (reference sequence). The CDR3 runs to 15 residues. V was pared by 5 bases and J by 2 bases, with 10 bases between. The CDR3 sequence is CASSLLGAGANVLTF. CDR3 nucleotides: TGTGCCAGTAGTCTCCTTGGAGCTGGGGCCAACGTCCTGACTTTC.

The chain is built from TRBV6-4 and TRBJ1-2; TRBD1 matches at 7 bases. This CDR3 contains 12 residues. The V segment lost 4 bases and the J segment 6 bases; nucleotides outside the gene matches: 2. Germline V gives CDR1 MRHNA, CDR2 SNTAGT. The CDR3 DNA sequence: TGTGCCAGCAGTGGAGGACAGGATGGCTACACCTTC. Encoded protein: CASSGGQDGYTF.

The rearrangement links TRBV7-2 to TRBJ1-3, with a weak D call TRBD1 (6 bases). Trimming pared 5 bases from V and 2 bases from J, leaving 10 bases between. The CDR3 loop spans 14 amino acids. Germline V gene sequence: CDR1 SGHTA, CDR2 FQGNSA. The CDR3 nucleotides read TGTGCCAGCAGCGCACAGGGTACTGGAAACACCATATATTTT. Encoded protein: CASSAQGTGNTIYF.

This chain connects TRBV6-5 to TRBJ1-5, with a tentative D call TRBD1 (5 bases). Germline CDR1 reads MNHEY; CDR2 reads SVGAGI. Trimming took off 6 bases at V and 3 bases at J, with 15 bases between the two ends. This CDR3 contains 15 residues. The CDR3 reads CASRRDWGDNQPQHF. CDR3 DNA: TGTGCCAGCAGAAGAGATTGGGGCGACAATCAGCCCCAGCATTTT.

V gene TRBV5-1 combines with J gene TRBJ2-3; no firm D call. V lost 1 base and J 6 bases, leaving 15 bases between the germline ends. Germline assignment: CDR1 SGHRS and CDR2 YFSETQ. The CDR3 extends over 15 amino acids. The CDR3 here is CASSLFQASMDTQYF. Written as DNA, the CDR3 is TGCGCCAGCAGCTTGTTTCAGGCCAGTATGGATACGCAGTATTTT.

V gene TRBV11-3 combines with J gene TRBJ2-5; D is perhaps TRBD1 (6 bases). Germline V gene lookup returns CDR1 SGHNT and CDR2 YENEEA. The CDR3 length is 16 residues. V was shortened by 1 base and J by 4 bases, with 16 bases between the two germline ends. The CDR3 reads CASSLGALGARETQYF. CDR3 in DNA: TGTGCCAGCAGCTTAGGGGCCCTGGGGGCACGAGAGACCCAGTACTTC.

V usage is TRBV30 and J usage is TRBJ1-5; the D is unclear. The germline V gene encodes CDR1 GTSNPN and CDR2 SVGIG (reference sequence). The CDR3 is made up of 13 amino acids. The V and J ends lost 2 bases and 4 bases respectively, with 9 bases between them. As DNA, the CDR3 is TGTGCCTGGAGTAGTAGGGAGAATCAGCCCCAGCATTTT. Encoded protein: CAWSSRENQPQHF.

This sequence joins TRBV3-1 (or the pseudogene TRBV3-2) and TRBJ1-6; 8 nucleotides agree with TRBD1. With 6 bases clipped from V and 3 bases from J, the junction kept 10 bases outside the gene matches. Germline V lookup: CDR1 LGHDT, CDR2 YNNKEL (reference sequence). There are 17 residues in the CDR3. DNA for the CDR3: TGTGCCAGCAGAGCCGGGACAGGAGGAAGCTATAATTCACCCCTCCACTTT. It translates to CASRAGTGGSYNSPLHF.